This T cell receptor (beta chain) was documented in a study of beta chain features in type 1 diabetes (dated by TCRdb to the late 2010s). Regarding the complete study: Mean age, gender distribution, total cell number and subset yield did not differ between patients and healthy donors. Regulatory and stem cell-like memory subsets were obtained from only 8 patients and roughly eight healthy donors, while naive and central memory subsets were obtained from all 30 or so donors. Across all samples, some 110,000,000 sorted cells were examined, and cell number per subset correlated strongly with RNA yield. In the study, recently diagnosed type 1 diabetes patients and matched healthy donors were compared on the TCRB repertoires of their sorted circulating CD4+ T cell subsets. Paper-wide results and their limitations: Patients with type 1 diabetes made fewer insertions and deleted more nucleotides at VDJ recombination sites, implying thymic rearrangement abnormalities. Because small numbers of individuals were included in the HLA sub-analyses, any influence of HLA type on TCRB rearrangement was left unresolved. PCR may preferentially amplify shorter templates, but because patient and control samples were amplified and corrected together, any resulting skew would affect both groups equally. Because cDNA was sequenced instead of genomic DNA, highly expressing activated cells could be over-represented, though the groups showed no difference in activation or CD3 levels. Naive, central memory and regulatory TCRB repertoires appeared to be more alike among patients than among healthy donors. A moderate but significant shortening of TCRB CDR3 length was observed in type 1 diabetes patients in all four CD4+ subsets.

The entire isolated RNA was reverse transcribed using the High Capacity cDNA Reverse Transcription Kit, and thus expressed TCRB transcripts were sequenced. Deep immunoSEQ sequencing was applied to naive, central memory and regulatory T cell samples, giving an average of approximately 4 million total reads per sample. After sorted cells were lysed in RLT buffer, RNA was extracted with DNase-treated RNeasy Micro or Mini kits, with the choice depending on cell number. To prevent cross-contamination, every cell subset was processed on its own, while patient and healthy donor samples were processed together. The immunoSEQ multiplex PCR was used to amplify TCRB sequences from cDNA, yielding 87-bp fragments that span the CDR3 region. Sequencing of the amplicons was done on the Illumina HiSeq platform. Per the original workflow: Synthetic template baselines were used to correct PCR bias computationally, reads within Hamming distance 2 were collapsed, and singletons that could not be merged were discarded. Reads were aligned to IMGT to assign V, D and J genes, CDR3 length, and insertions or deletions at six rearrangement sites. Within each subset, clonotype counts were normalized to sorted cell number, and only after that were true diversity and Gini coefficients computed with the tcR R package. The overlap coefficient, calculated on TCRB nucleotide sequences, was used to quantify repertoire sharing. Out-of-frame TCRB sequences from naive cells were analyzed as a proxy for the pre-selection repertoire. TCRdb took over this immuneACCESS table, retaining in-frame rearrangements with V and J assigned. Such tables are incomplete; in checked studies, under half of the missing clones stem from an unresolved V gene, and the remainder is unexplained. That table supplies the V and J calls and clone size; D and trimming were determined from the DNA. This sample comprises roughly 240,000 clones, about 23% of them detected only once. About 0.012% of the sample is in the top ten clones.

Ends trimmed: V by 4 bases, J by 4 bases; bases unmatched to a gene: 6. In the germline V gene (reference sequence), CDR1 corresponds to SEHNR and CDR2 to FQNEAQ. Including the terminal cysteine and phenylalanine, the CDR3 comprises 15 residues. Only the CDR3 region is kept as DNA, spanning 45 bases read in frame from base 1. Comment on this clone: It lacks a known antigen. No clone much larger than this one lies a single base away; base qualities are absent.

Each donor gave one peripheral blood draw, averaging approximately 0.12 L, which was collected into heparinised tubes. Naive, central memory, regulatory and stem cell-like memory CD4+ T cells were sorted on a BD FACSAria II using a panel including CD45RO, CCR7, CD25, CD127, CD95 and CD27. Purity was above 95% for every sorted population. Right away, PBMCs were isolated by Lymphoprep density gradient centrifugation and were stained directly, with no culture step. Samples were stained and sorted in pairs, with one healthy donor and one patient per experiment, so that batch effects were minimized. This chain joins TRBV7-9 to TRBJ2-7; 11 middle bases align to TRBD1. Sequencing was carried out using naive CD4+ T cells from blood. The cell subset or site label, as the study defines it: true naive CD4+ T cells. The TCR sequence derives from a woman aged 25-40 years with type 1 diabetes. The CDR3 corresponds to CASSWIGTGGYEQYF. The DNA sequence is given as TGTGCCAGCAGCTGGATCGGGACAGGGGGTTACGAGCAGTACTTC.